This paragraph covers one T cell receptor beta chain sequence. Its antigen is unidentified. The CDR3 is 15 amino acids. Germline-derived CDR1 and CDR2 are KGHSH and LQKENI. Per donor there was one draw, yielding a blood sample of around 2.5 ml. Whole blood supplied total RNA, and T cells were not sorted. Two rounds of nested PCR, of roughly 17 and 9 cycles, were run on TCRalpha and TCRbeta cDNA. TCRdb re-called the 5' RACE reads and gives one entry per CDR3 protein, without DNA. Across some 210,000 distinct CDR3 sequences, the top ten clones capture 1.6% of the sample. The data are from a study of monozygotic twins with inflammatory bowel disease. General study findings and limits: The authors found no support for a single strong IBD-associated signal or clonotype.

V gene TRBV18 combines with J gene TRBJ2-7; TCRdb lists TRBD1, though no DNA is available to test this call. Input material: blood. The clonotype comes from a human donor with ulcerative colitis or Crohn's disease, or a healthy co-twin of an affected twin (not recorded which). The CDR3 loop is CASSPPGQGTYEQYF. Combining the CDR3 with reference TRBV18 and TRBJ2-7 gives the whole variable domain NAGVMQNPRHLVRRRGQEARLRCSPMKGHSHVYWYRQLPEEGLKFMVYLQKENIIDESGMPKERFSAEFPKEGPSILRIQQVVRGDSAAYFCASSPPGQGTYEQYFGPGTRLTVT.